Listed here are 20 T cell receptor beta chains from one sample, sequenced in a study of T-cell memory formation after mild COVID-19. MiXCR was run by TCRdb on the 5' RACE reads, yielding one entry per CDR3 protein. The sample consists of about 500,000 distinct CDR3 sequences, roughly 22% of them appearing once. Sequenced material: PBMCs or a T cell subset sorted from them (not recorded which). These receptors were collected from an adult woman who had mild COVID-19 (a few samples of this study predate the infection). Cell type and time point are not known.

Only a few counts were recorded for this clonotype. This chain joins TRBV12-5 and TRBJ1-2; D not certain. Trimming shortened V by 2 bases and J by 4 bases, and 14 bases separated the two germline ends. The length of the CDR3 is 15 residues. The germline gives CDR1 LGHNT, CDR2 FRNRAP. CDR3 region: CASGLFEGSAYGYTF. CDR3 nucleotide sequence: TGTGCTAGTGGTTTGTTCGAGGGCTCCGCCTATGGCTACACCTTC. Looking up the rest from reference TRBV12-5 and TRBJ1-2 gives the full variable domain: DARVTQTPRHKVTEMGQEVTMRCQPILGHNTVFWYRQTMMQGLELLAYFRNRAPLDDSGMPKDRFSAEMPDATLATLKIQPSEPRDSAVYFCASGLFEGSAYGYTFGSGTRLTVV.

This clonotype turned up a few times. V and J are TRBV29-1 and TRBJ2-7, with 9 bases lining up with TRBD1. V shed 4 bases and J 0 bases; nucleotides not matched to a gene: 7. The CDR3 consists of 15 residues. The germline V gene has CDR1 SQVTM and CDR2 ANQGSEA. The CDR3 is CSVGDRGASSYEQYF. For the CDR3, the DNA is TGCAGCGTTGGTGACAGGGGGGCGAGCTCCTACGAGCAGTACTTC.

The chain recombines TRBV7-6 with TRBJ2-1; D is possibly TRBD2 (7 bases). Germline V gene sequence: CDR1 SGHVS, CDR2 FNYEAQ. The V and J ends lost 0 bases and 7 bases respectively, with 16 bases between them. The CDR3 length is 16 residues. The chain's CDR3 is CASSLALRGGGNEQFF. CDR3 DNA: TGTGCCAGCAGCTTAGCGCTTCGGGGAGGGGGGAATGAGCAGTTCTTC.

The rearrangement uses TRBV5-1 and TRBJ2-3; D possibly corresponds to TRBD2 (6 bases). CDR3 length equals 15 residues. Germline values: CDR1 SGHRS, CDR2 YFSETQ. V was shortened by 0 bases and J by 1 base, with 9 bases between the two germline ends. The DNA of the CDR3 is TGCGCCAGCAGCTTGGTTTCTAGCGGCACAGATACGCAGTATTTT. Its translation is CASSLVSSGTDTQYF.

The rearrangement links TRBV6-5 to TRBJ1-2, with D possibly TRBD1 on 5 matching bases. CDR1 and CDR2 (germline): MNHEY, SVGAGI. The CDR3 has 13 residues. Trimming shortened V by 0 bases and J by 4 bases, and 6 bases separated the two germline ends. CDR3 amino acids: CASSYSTVYGYTF. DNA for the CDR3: TGTGCCAGCAGTTACTCGACAGTCTATGGCTACACCTTC.

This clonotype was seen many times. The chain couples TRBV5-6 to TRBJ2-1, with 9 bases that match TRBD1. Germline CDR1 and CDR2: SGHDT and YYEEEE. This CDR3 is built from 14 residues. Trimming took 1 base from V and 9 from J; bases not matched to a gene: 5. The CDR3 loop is CASSLRDRASEQFF. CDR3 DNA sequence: TGTGCCAGCAGCTTGCGGGACAGGGCTAGTGAGCAGTTCTTC.

CDR3 amino acids: CASSPRVDLNYGYTF. The CDR3 DNA reads TGTGCCAGCAGCCCTCGGGTAGACCTAAACTATGGCTACACCTTC. V is TRBV5-6 and J is TRBJ1-2; D remains ambiguous. The CDR3 totals 15 residues. The V end was cut by 4 bases, the J end by 2 bases, with 15 bases between. CDR1 is SGHDT and CDR2 is YYEEEE in the germline V gene.

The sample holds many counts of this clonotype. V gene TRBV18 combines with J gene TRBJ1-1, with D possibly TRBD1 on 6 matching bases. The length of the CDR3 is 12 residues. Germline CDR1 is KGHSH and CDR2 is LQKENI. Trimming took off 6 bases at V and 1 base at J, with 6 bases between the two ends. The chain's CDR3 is CASSGQNTEAFF. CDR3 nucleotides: TGTGCCAGCTCGGGACAGAACACTGAAGCTTTCTTT.

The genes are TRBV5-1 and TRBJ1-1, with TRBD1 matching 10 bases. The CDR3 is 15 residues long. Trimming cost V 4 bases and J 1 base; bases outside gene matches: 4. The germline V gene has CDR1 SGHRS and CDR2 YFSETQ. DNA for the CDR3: TGCGCCAGCAGCCGACAGGGGGCGAGGAACACTGAAGCTTTCTTT. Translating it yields CASSRQGARNTEAFF.

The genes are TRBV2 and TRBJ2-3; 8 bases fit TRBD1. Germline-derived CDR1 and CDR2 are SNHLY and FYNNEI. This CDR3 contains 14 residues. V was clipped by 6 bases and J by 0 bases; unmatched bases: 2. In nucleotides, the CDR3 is TGTGCCAGCAGGAGACAGGGGAGCACAGATACGCAGTATTTT. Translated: CASRRQGSTDTQYF.

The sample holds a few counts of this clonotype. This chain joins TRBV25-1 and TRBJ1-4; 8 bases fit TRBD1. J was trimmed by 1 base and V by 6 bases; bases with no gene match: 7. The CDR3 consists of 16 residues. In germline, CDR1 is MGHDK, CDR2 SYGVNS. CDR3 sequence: CASSLTGVVTNEKLFF. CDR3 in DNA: TGTGCCAGCAGCCTGACAGGGGTGGTAACTAATGAAAAACTGTTTTTT.

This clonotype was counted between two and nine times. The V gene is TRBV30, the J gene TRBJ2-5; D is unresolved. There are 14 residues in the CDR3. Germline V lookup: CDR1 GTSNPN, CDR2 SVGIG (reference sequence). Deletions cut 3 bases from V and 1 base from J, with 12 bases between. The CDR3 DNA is TGTGCCTGGAGAGCACCTAAATTCCAAGAGACCCAGTACTTC. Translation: CAWRAPKFQETQYF. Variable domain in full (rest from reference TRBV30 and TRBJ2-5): SQTIHQWPATLVQPVGSPLSLECTVEGTSNPNLYWYRQAAGRGLQLLFYSVGIGQISSEVPQNLSASRPQDRQFILSSKKLLLSDSGFYLCAWRAPKFQETQYFGPGTRLLVL.

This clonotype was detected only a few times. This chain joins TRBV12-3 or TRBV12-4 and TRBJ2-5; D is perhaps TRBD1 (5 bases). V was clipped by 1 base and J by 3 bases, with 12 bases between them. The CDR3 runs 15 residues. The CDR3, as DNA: TGTGCCAGCAGTTTAGGGGGCACACAAAAAGAGACCCAGTACTTC. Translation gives CASSLGGTQKETQYF.

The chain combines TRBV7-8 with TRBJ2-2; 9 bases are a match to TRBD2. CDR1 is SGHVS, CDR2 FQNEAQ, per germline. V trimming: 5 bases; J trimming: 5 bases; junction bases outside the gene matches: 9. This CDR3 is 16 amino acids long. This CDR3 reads CASSPGGGARTGELFF. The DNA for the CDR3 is TGTGCCAGCAGCCCAGGCGGGGGGGCGAGAACCGGGGAGCTGTTTTTT. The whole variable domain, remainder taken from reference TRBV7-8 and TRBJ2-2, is GAGVSQSPRYKVAKRGQDVALRCDPISGHVSLFWYQQALGQGPEFLTYFQNEAQLDKSGLPSDRFFAERPEGSVSTLKIQRTQQEDSAVYLCASSPGGGARTGELFFGEGSRLTVL.

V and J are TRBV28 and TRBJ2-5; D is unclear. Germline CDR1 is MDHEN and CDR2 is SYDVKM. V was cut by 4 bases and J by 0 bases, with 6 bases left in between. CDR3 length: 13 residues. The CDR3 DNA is TGTGCCAGCAGTTACCAGAACCAAGAGACCCAGTACTTC. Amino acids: CASSYQNQETQYF.

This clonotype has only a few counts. Here the CDR3 reads CAWMQGDTEAFF. CDR3 sequence (DNA): TGTGCCTGGATGCAGGGCGACACTGAAGCTTTCTTT. The rearrangement joins TRBV30 to TRBJ1-1; TRBD1 is a possible D gene (5 bases). Trimming cost V 4 bases and J 3 bases, with 9 bases left between them. Germline assignment: CDR1 GTSNPN and CDR2 SVGIG (reference sequence). The CDR3 is 12 amino acids.

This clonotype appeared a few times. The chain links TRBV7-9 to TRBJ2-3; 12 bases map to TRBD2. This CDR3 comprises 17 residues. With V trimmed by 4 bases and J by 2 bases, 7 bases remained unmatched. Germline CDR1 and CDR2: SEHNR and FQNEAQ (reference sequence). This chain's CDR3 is CASSSWTSGTLTDTQYF. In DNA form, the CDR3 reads TGTGCCAGCAGCTCGTGGACTAGCGGGACTCTCACAGATACGCAGTATTTT. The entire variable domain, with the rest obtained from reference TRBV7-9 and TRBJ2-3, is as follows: DTGVSQNPRHKITKRGQNVTFRCDPISEHNRLYWYRQTLGQGPEFLTYFQNEAQLEKSRLLSDRFSAERPKGSFSTLEIQRTEQGDSAMYLCASSSWTSGTLTDTQYFGPGTRLTVL.

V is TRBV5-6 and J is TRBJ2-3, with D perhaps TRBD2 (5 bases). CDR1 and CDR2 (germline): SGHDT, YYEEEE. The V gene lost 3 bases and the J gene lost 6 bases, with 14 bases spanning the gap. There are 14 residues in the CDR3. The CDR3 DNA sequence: TGTGCCAGCAGCTCCGACCCTAGCCCTGATACGCAGTATTTT. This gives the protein CASSSDPSPDTQYF. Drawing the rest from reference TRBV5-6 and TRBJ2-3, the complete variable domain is DAGVTQSPTHLIKTRGQQVTLRCSPKSGHDTVSWYQQALGQGPQFIFQYYEEEERQRGNFPDRFSGHQFPNYSSELNVNALLLGDSALYLCASSSDPSPDTQYFGPGTRLTVL.

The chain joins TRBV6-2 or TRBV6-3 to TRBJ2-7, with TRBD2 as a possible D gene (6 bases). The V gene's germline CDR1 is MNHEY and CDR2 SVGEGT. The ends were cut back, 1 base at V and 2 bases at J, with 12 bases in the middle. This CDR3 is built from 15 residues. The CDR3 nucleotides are TGTGCCAGCAGTTACTTCCTAGCGTCTACCTACGAGCAGTACTTC. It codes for CASSYFLASTYEQYF.

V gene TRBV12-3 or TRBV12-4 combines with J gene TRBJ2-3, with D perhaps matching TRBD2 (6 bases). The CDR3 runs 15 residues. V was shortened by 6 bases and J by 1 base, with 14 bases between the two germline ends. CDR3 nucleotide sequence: TGTGCCAGCAGCTCGACTAGGGTTGGCACAGATACGCAGTATTTT. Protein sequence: CASSSTRVGTDTQYF.